This T cell receptor beta chain was captured by sequencing in a study of PD-1 blockade in classical Hodgkin lymphoma. Study as a whole: A 3 mg/kg intravenous dose of nivolumab was received by patients every 2 weeks.

For this clone: Antigen specificity is unknown.

The protocol was immunoSEQ multiplex PCR, while the TCRdb copy is restricted to in-frame clones and leaves out a portion. The sample holds approximately 27,000 clones; roughly 80% are singletons and the top ten take 15% to 20%. Study-wide points: For complete responders, baseline diversity was comparable to that of newly diagnosed patients. Healthy donors reportedly exceeded newly diagnosed patients in baseline TCR diversity. CD4+ TCR diversity, unlike CD8+, rose significantly by C4D1.

Documented time point: cycle 4 day 1 (C4D1), after five to seven weeks of nivolumab. The patients all showed relapse after autologous stem cell transplantation, while their brentuximab vedotin exposure varied. Trimming removed 5 bases from V and 0 bases from J; junction bases left unmatched: 2. Germline CDR1 reads SEHNR; CDR2 reads FQNEAQ (reference sequence). This CDR3 has 15 amino acids. This TCR was sampled from a human donor with classical Hodgkin lymphoma. The sample consisted of peripheral blood mononuclear cells (PBMCs), taken before the fourth cycle of nivolumab. This chain connects TRBV7-9 to TRBJ1-3; 9 bases are a match to TRBD1. CDR3 nucleotide sequence: TGTGCCAGCAGCAAACAGGGGGCCTCTGGAAACACCATATATTTT. Its translation: CASSKQGASGNTIYF.